Below are 9 T cell receptor beta chains sequenced from a single sample in a study of blood T cells in healthy people across ages. Next came a second PCR, run for about 7 to 12 cycles, which used a sample-barcoded 5' primer along with a J-beta primer mix. TCRdb re-called the 5' RACE reads through MiXCR, storing one row per CDR3 protein. The data contain roughly 1,700,000 distinct CDR3 sequences, roughly 27% of them seen just once; the ten biggest clones take up approximately 7.7%. The sequencing input was blood. All receptors derive from a woman aged 30 to 39 in good health.

This clonotype was seen a handful of times. A junction end diverges from the germline sequence, so it may reflect a read error. The CDR3 bases are TGTGCCAGCAGGTTACAGCTTGGGGGCACTGAGGCTTTCTTT. Translating gives CASRLQLGGTEAFF. The V call is TRBV28, the J call TRBJ1-1, with D perhaps TRBD1 (6 bases). The CDR3 has 14 amino acids. Germline assignment: CDR1 MDHEN and CDR2 SYDVKM.

The genes are TRBV7-9 and TRBJ2-1; 9 bases align to TRBD1. Trimming cost V 5 bases and J 9 bases; bases outside gene matches: 14. CDR1 SEHNR and CDR2 FQNEAQ come from the germline V gene (reference sequence). The CDR3 is 16 residues long. CDR3 DNA sequence: TGTGCCAGCAGCCTTCACTTCACAGGGGGCAATTCTGAGCAGTTCTTC. Residues: CASSLHFTGGNSEQFF.

This clonotype was seen more than once but under ten times. The V gene is TRBV20-1, the J gene TRBJ1-4; D may be TRBD1 (6 bases). Looked up from germline, CDR1 is DFQATT and CDR2 is SNEGSKA (reference sequence). Trimming removed 6 bases at V and 6 bases at J, with 14 bases between. The CDR3 is 13 residues long. This CDR3 reads CSAKGGGDEKLFF. CDR3 in DNA: TGCAGTGCCAAGGGGGGAGGTGATGAAAAACTGTTTTTT.

This clonotype has more than one count but fewer than ten. The V call is TRBV6-5, the J call TRBJ1-5; D not certain. The CDR3 is made up of 18 amino acids. V lost 4 bases to trimming and J lost 2 bases, with 21 bases between them. CDR1 and CDR2 from the germline V gene are MNHEY and SVGAGI. The CDR3 loop reads CASSSGLRSRRGNQPQHF. For the CDR3, the DNA is TGTGCCAGCAGTTCCGGACTGAGATCCCGCCGGGGCAATCAGCCCCAGCATTTT.

The V gene is TRBV10-1, the J gene TRBJ1-1; the D gene is possibly TRBD1 (5 bases). Germline V gene sequence: CDR1 WNHNN, CDR2 SYGVQD (reference sequence). This CDR3 spans 13 amino acids. Trimming removed 6 bases from V and 3 bases from J, with 11 bases in between. The CDR3, as DNA: TGCGCCAGCAGCGGACACCCGGACACTGAAGCTTTCTTT. Translated, it gives CASSGHPDTEAFF.

V and J are TRBV7-8 and TRBJ2-1; weak D call: TRBD2 (5 bases). Looked up from germline, CDR1 is SGHVS and CDR2 is FQNEAQ. The germline V and J ends were trimmed by 3 bases and 6 bases, with 12 bases remaining between them. The CDR3 length is 14 residues. The CDR3 bases are TGTGCCAGCAGCTTTGCTAGCATGGTCAATGAGCAGTTCTTC. Translation gives CASSFASMVNEQFF.

V gene TRBV5-5 combines with J gene TRBJ2-4; tentatively, D is TRBD2 (6 bases). Per germline, CDR1 SGHKS and CDR2 YYEKEE (reference sequence). This CDR3 spans 16 amino acids. V was pared by 0 bases and J by 2 bases, with 12 bases between. Written as DNA, the CDR3 is TGTGCCAGCAGCTTGGCCTCTGGGGGGACCAAAAACATTCAGTACTTC. Protein product: CASSLASGGTKNIQYF.

This clonotype was recorded a few times. The V call is TRBV5-5, the J call TRBJ2-7, with TRBD1 matching over 7 bases. After removal of 3 bases from V and 0 bases from J, the junction contained 9 bases not matched to a gene. Germline-derived CDR1 and CDR2 are SGHKS and YYEKEE (reference sequence). This CDR3 comprises 16 residues. The CDR3: CASSSSTGWGSYEQYF. CDR3 nucleotide sequence: TGTGCCAGCAGCTCTTCGACAGGGTGGGGCTCCTACGAGCAGTACTTC.

This clonotype has more than one count but fewer than ten. V and J are TRBV7-2 and TRBJ2-7; 8 bases are shared with TRBD2. V lost 0 bases, J lost 1 base, and 11 bases stayed unmatched. Germline CDR1 reads SGHTA; CDR2 reads FQGNSA. CDR3 length: 18 amino acids. CDR3 sequence reads: CASSLAAVGGGRSYEQYF. CDR3 in DNA: TGTGCCAGCAGCTTAGCGGCAGTGGGGGGCGGGAGGTCCTACGAGCAGTACTTC.